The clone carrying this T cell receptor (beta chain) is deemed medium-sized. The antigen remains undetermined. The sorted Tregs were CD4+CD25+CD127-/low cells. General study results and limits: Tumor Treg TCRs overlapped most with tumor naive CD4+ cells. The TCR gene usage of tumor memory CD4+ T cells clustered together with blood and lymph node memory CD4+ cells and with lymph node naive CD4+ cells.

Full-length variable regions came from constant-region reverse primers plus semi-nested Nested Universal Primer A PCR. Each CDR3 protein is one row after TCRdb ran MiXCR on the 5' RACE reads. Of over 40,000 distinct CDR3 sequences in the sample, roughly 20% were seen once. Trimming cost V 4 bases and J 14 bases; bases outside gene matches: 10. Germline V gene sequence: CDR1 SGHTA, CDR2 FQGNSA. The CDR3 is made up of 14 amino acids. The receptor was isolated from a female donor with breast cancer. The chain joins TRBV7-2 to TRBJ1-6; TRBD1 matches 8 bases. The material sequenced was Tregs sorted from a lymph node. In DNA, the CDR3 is TGTGCCAGCAGCTCCACCTATGGACAGGGCACCCTCCACTTT. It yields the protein CASSSTYGQGTLHF.